This T cell receptor (beta chain) was obtained from a study of human T cells and chemical hapten exposure. Study overall: Small volume differences among pooled libraries mainly caused per-sample TCR yield variation.

The trim removed 7 bases at V and 8 bases at J, leaving 7 bases unmatched. The CDR3 loop spans 14 amino acids. Germline loops: CDR1 LNHDA, CDR2 SQIVND (reference sequence). In its sample, this clonotype was seen many times. Antigen specificity is unknown. Overall study findings and caveats: The study found that DPC sensitization did not change TCRs above 1 in 1000 frequency.

Attachment of unique molecular identifiers to individual cDNA molecules was performed in the library. TCRdb re-called the RACE reads through MiXCR, storing one row per CDR3 protein. This table has about 50,000 distinct CDR3 sequences, 4.3% appearing once. The time point was: healthy volunteer bleed at 2 weeks. Unfractionated whole blood was the source of the extracted total RNA. Sequenced input: whole blood. This chain uses TRBV19 with TRBJ2-2, with 10 bases aligning to TRBD2. The sequence came from a female donor in good health. Some clones in this sample may be carry-over from other donors' samples. CDR3 in DNA: TGTGCCAGTACCCCTAGCGGGGGTATGGGGGAGCTGTTTTTT. Its translation is CASTPSGGMGELFF.